This TCR beta chain stems from a study of T cells after posttransplantation cyclophosphamide. Clones were sequenced by immunoSEQ multiplex PCR, and TCRdb holds only the in-frame ones, with some missing. The table lists 8,900 or so clones, 95% to 99% of them singletons, with 0.25% to 0.3% in the top ten. Germline V CDR1 and CDR2: SGDLS, YYNGEE. The CDR3 consists of 17 residues. Unmatched junction bases numbered 12, after V lost 0 bases and J lost 5 bases. Sequencing was done on a sample of naive CD8+ T cells sorted from PBMCs. The V call is TRBV9, the J call TRBJ2-7, with TRBD2 matching over 9 bases. This clonotype originated in a man in his fifties or sixties in good health, CMV-negative, and a related stem cell transplant donor. CDR3 DNA: TGTGCCAGCAGCGTAGCTTTAGCGGGAGAGATGAGGGACGAGCAGTACTTC. Protein product: CASSVALAGEMRDEQYF.